This T cell receptor (beta chain) appears in the sequencing data of a study of beta chain features in type 1 diabetes. Study overall: Cell yields, gender and age were similar in healthy donors and patients. Sorted cell examination encompassed over 90 million cells across all samples. Study-wide findings and caveats: Sequencing from cDNA could over-represent high-TCR-expressing cells.

On this clone itself: Its antigen is unidentified.

Averaging about 116 mL, one heparinised blood draw was given by each donor. The isolated RNA, all of it, was reverse transcribed, so expressed TCRB transcripts were what got sequenced. The data were produced by immunoSEQ multiplex PCR, yet TCRdb's version contains in-frame clones alone and is incomplete. The data show about 320,000 clones, approximately 14% seen once. The sequenced sample consisted of central memory CD4+ T cells from blood. This receptor was taken from a man aged 30 to 45 in good health.

CDR3 bases: TGCGCCAGCAGCTGGGGAGCAGGGGGCGCAGATACGCAGTATTTT. Encoded protein: CASSWGAGGADTQYF. V is TRBV5-1 and J is TRBJ2-3; 8 positions match TRBD1. J gave up 4 bases and V 3 bases, and 7 bases lay outside the gene matches. CDR1 and CDR2 from the germline V gene are SGHRS and YFSETQ. The CDR3 spans 15 residues.